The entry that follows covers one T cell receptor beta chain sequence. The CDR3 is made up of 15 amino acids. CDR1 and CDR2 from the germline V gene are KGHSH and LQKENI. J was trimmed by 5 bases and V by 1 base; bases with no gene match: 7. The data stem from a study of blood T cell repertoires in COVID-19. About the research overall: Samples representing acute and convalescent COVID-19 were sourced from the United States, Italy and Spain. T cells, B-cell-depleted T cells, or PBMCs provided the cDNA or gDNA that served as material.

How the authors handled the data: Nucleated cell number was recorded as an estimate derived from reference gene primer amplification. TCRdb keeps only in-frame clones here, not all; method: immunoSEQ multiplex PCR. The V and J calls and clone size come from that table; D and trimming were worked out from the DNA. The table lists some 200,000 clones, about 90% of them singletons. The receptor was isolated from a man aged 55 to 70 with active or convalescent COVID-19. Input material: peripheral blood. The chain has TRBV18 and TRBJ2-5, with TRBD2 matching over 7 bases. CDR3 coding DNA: TGTGCCAGCTCACCACAGCTCAGGGAGGGGGAGACCCAGTACTTC. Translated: CASSPQLREGETQYF.